Shown below are 26 T cell receptor beta chains from a single sample sequenced in a study of circulating and synovial CD4+ cells in juvenile arthritis. The assay was immunoSEQ multiplex PCR, and TCRdb's table has in-frame clones only and misses some. The table includes fewer than 40,000 clones, 93% detected once. Sequenced: CD4+ T cells from blood. The receptor set was obtained from a human donor with juvenile idiopathic arthritis.

This chain joins TRBV15 and TRBJ2-7; D may be TRBD1 (6 bases). V lost 1 base to trimming and J lost 1 base, with 8 bases between them. Germline loops: CDR1 LNHNV, CDR2 YYDKDF (reference sequence). This CDR3 spans 14 amino acids. CDR3 nucleotides: TGTGCCACCAGCAGAGTACAGGGATCCTACGAGCAGTACTTC. Protein: CATSRVQGSYEQYF.

This chain uses TRBV28 with TRBJ2-7; D not certain. The V end was cut by 10 bases, the J end by 0 bases, with 7 bases between. Germline-derived CDR1 and CDR2 are MDHEN and SYDVKM. The CDR3 has 11 amino acids. In DNA, the CDR3 is TGTGCCACCACAATCTCCTACGAGCAGTACTTC. As protein: CATTISYEQYF.

V is TRBV18 and J is TRBJ2-7, with 8 bases lining up with TRBD1. V was clipped by 3 bases and J by 4 bases; unmatched bases: 5. This CDR3 region has 14 residues. Germline values: CDR1 KGHSH, CDR2 LQKENI. CDR3 amino acids: CASSPRGQGYEQYF. CDR3 sequence (DNA): TGTGCCAGCTCACCCAGGGGGCAAGGGTACGAGCAGTACTTC.

The chain combines TRBV19 with TRBJ1-1; D perhaps matches TRBD1 (6 bases). Trimming stripped 7 bases from V and 0 bases from J, with 18 bases between. Per germline, CDR1 LNHDA and CDR2 SQIVND (reference sequence). This CDR3 has 16 amino acids. CDR3 sequence reads: CASMVTQGTMNTEAFF. The CDR3 nucleotides read TGTGCCAGTATGGTGACCCAGGGGACCATGAACACTGAAGCTTTCTTT.

The chain couples TRBV19 to TRBJ2-6; TRBD2 matches 16 bases. In germline, CDR1 is LNHDA, CDR2 SQIVND (reference sequence). Trimming took 5 bases from V and 5 from J; bases not matched to a gene: 12. The CDR3 totals 20 residues. CDR3: CASSGTSGRGGVSRANVLTF. The CDR3 nucleotides are TGTGCCAGTAGTGGGACTAGCGGGAGGGGGGGGGTTAGCAGGGCCAACGTCCTGACTTTC.

DNA for the CDR3: TGCAGCGTGGAGATCACTCCGGGACAGGGACGGGCTTTCTTT. Translated: CSVEITPGQGRAFF. The J gene is TRBJ1-1, the V gene TRBV29-1, with 9 nucleotides matching TRBD1. V shed 6 bases and J 11 bases; nucleotides not matched to a gene: 16. CDR1 SQVTM and CDR2 ANQGSEA come from the germline V gene. CDR3 length: 14 residues.

The sample holds a few counts of this clone. The chain recombines TRBV5-4 with TRBJ1-3, with D uncertain. Trimming took off 2 bases at V and 0 bases at J, with 15 bases between the two ends. Germline V gives CDR1 SGHNT, CDR2 YYREEE (reference sequence). The length of the CDR3 is 17 residues. The CDR3 coding sequence is TGTGCCAGCAGCTTTACTCGGACGGGAGCCTCTGGAAACACCATATATTTT. This codes for CASSFTRTGASGNTIYF.

V usage is TRBV27 and J usage is TRBJ2-5; D remains unclear. Germline V gene sequence: CDR1 MNHEY, CDR2 SMNVEV (reference sequence). Trimming cost V 5 bases and J 6 bases, with 10 bases left between them. The CDR3 is 12 residues long. The chain's CDR3 is CASSRRFQTQYF. The CDR3 DNA reads TGTGCCAGCAGTAGGCGGTTCCAGACCCAGTACTTC.

The gene calls are TRBV7-9 and TRBJ1-2; 7 bases match TRBD1. After removal of 5 bases from V and 5 bases from J, the junction contained 5 bases not matched to a gene. The germline V gene has CDR1 SEHNR and CDR2 FQNEAQ (reference sequence). The CDR3 is 13 amino acids. The CDR3 region is CASSHRQGYGYTF. The CDR3 DNA reads as TGTGCCAGCAGCCACAGACAGGGTTATGGCTACACCTTC.

The rearrangement joins TRBV30 to TRBJ1-2, with TRBD1 identical over 9 bases. With 7 bases clipped from V and 8 bases from J, the junction kept 8 bases outside the gene matches. This CDR3 has 12 residues. CDR1 and CDR2 from the germline V gene are GTSNPN and SVGIG (reference sequence). As DNA, the CDR3 is TGTGCCTCGGAACAGGGGGCGAGAGGCTACACCTTC. It translates to CASEQGARGYTF.

This chain connects TRBV25-1 to TRBJ1-4; 8 bases fit TRBD1. The V gene end was trimmed by 7 bases and the J gene end by 8 bases; junction bases not matched to a gene: 6. The CDR3 runs 13 residues. Germline V lookup: CDR1 MGHDK, CDR2 SYGVNS. CDR3: CASTRRQGEKLFF. DNA of the CDR3: TGTGCCAGCACCCGACGACAGGGGGAAAAACTGTTTTTT.

The chain carries TRBV28 and TRBJ2-1, with 10 positions matching TRBD2. The germline gives CDR1 MDHEN, CDR2 SYDVKM. With 6 bases clipped from V and 9 bases from J, the junction kept 8 bases outside the gene matches. The CDR3 is 14 residues long. CDR3 nucleotide sequence: TGTGCCAGCAGCCCGGGACTAGCGAGGGGTGAGCAGTTCTTC. Protein sequence: CASSPGLARGEQFF. Supplemented by reference TRBV28 and TRBJ2-1, the full variable domain reads DVKVTQSSRYLVKRTGEKVFLECVQDMDHENMFWYRQDPGLGLRLIYFSYDVKMKEKGDIPEGYSVSREKKERFSLILESASTNQTSMYLCASSPGLARGEQFFGPGTRLTVL.

The chain recombines TRBV25-1 with TRBJ2-7; maybe TRBD1 (5 bases). The V end lost 4 bases, the J end lost 2 bases, and 12 bases lay between the germline ends. Germline loops: CDR1 MGHDK, CDR2 SYGVNS. The length of the CDR3 is 14 residues. The CDR3 spells CASSVPQGTYEQYF. CDR3 DNA sequence: TGTGCCAGCAGTGTTCCCCAGGGCACCTACGAGCAGTACTTC.

The V and J genes are TRBV5-1 and TRBJ2-2; unclear D gene. The CDR3 is 12 residues long. Between the trimmed V and J ends, which lost 4 bases and 1 base, there was a span of 2 bases. The germline CDR1 and CDR2 sequences are SGHRS and YFSETQ. The CDR3 bases are TGCGCCAGCAGCCTGAACACCGGGGAGCTGTTTTTT. Protein product: CASSLNTGELFF.

This chain joins TRBV6-5 and TRBJ1-5; 7 nucleotides agree with TRBD1. The CDR3 is 15 residues long. Germline CDR1 MNHEY, CDR2 SVGAGI. After removal of 5 bases from V and 0 bases from J, the junction contained 4 bases not matched to a gene. CDR3 protein: CASSPQGDSNQPQHF. CDR3 DNA sequence: TGTGCCAGCAGTCCTCAGGGGGATAGCAATCAGCCCCAGCATTTT.

The V call is TRBV28, the J call TRBJ1-1; a possible D gene is TRBD1 (6 bases). Germline-derived CDR1 and CDR2 are MDHEN and SYDVKM. This CDR3 is 14 amino acids long. V lost 6 bases and J 6 bases, leaving 17 bases between the germline ends. CDR3 DNA sequence: TGTGCCAGCAGAAAGGGGTATCAGGGGTCTGAAGCTTTCTTT. Protein: CASRKGYQGSEAFF.

V gene TRBV27 combines with J gene TRBJ2-7; 10 positions agree with TRBD1. Trimming removed 2 bases from V and 3 bases from J; junction bases left unmatched: 10. Germline V gives CDR1 MNHEY, CDR2 SMNVEV (reference sequence). CDR3 size: 17 residues. This chain's CDR3 is CASSLHPPGQGFYEQYF. CDR3 coding DNA: TGTGCCAGCAGTTTACACCCCCCGGGACAGGGGTTCTACGAGCAGTACTTC.

The rearrangement uses TRBV9 and TRBJ2-7, with D possibly matching TRBD2 (5 bases). Trimming took off 4 bases at V and 2 bases at J, with 10 bases between the two ends. The germline CDR1 and CDR2 sequences are SGDLS and YYNGEE. The length of the CDR3 is 13 residues. CDR3 sequence reads: CASSLGLTYEQYF. Written as DNA, the CDR3 is TGTGCCAGCAGCTTAGGACTGACCTACGAGCAGTACTTC. Full variable domain (missing parts from reference TRBV9 and TRBJ2-7): DSGVTQTPKHLITATGQRVTLRCSPRSGDLSVYWYQQSLDQGLQFLIQYYNGEERAKGNILERFSAQQFPDLHSELNLSSLELGDSALYFCASSLGLTYEQYFGPGTRLTVT.

Of note for this clone: Different DNA sequences within this sample yield the same CDR3. This chain uses TRBV4-2 with TRBJ2-1; D is possibly TRBD2 (5 bases). The V gene lost 1 base and the J gene lost 1 base, with 11 bases spanning the gap. CDR3 length equals 16 residues. The V gene's germline CDR1 is LGHNA and CDR2 YNFKEQ. DNA of the CDR3: TGTGCCAGCAGCCAAGTCAGCGGTTCTTCCTACAATGAGCAGTTCTTC. The encoded protein is CASSQVSGSSYNEQFF.

This chain connects TRBV5-1 to TRBJ1-2; TRBD1 agrees at 7 bases. This CDR3 contains 13 residues. The germline V gene has CDR1 SGHRS and CDR2 YFSETQ. The V segment lost 6 bases and the J segment 6 bases; nucleotides outside the gene matches: 8. The CDR3 DNA follows: TGCGCCAGCACCAAGACAGGGTCTGATGGCTACACCTTC. Its protein product is CASTKTGSDGYTF.

This clone was seen more than once but under ten times. V and J are TRBV19 and TRBJ2-5, with 12 bases that match TRBD2. Germline assignment: CDR1 LNHDA and CDR2 SQIVND (reference sequence). This CDR3 contains 16 residues. J lost 5 bases, V lost 5 bases, and 9 bases had no gene match. The CDR3 bases are TGTGCCAGTAGTCGCCTCGGGACTAGCGGGCGGGAGACCCAGTACTTC. This translates into CASSRLGTSGRETQYF.

The gene calls are TRBV4-1 and TRBJ2-5, with 11 bases fitting TRBD2. Germline V gene data show CDR1 as MGHRA and CDR2 as YSYEKL. The CDR3 loop spans 15 amino acids. Losses at the gene ends were 3 bases for V and 8 bases for J; bases not matched to a gene: 8. The CDR3 DNA reads TGCGCCAGCAGCCAGCCGACTAGCGGGAAATCTACCCAGTACTTC. Its translation: CASSQPTSGKSTQYF.

This sequence joins TRBV5-1 and TRBJ1-1; 8 positions match TRBD1. Germline V lookup: CDR1 SGHRS, CDR2 YFSETQ. V shed 2 bases, J shed 5 bases, and the junction held 11 bases outside the gene matches. This CDR3 contains 16 residues. For the CDR3, the DNA is TGCGCCAGCAGCTTCCTGGACAGGGCCTGGGTTACTGAAGCTTTCTTT. Its protein is CASSFLDRAWVTEAFF.

The V call is TRBV9, the J call TRBJ2-6; D gene unclear. CDR1 SGDLS and CDR2 YYNGEE come from the germline V gene. This CDR3 is built from 13 residues. Trimming shortened V by 7 bases and J by 0 bases, and 5 bases separated the two germline ends. The CDR3 loop is CASRGSGANVLTF. The CDR3 coding sequence is TGTGCCAGCCGAGGCTCTGGGGCCAACGTCCTGACTTTC.

This clone was counted a single time. Other DNA variants within this sample encode the same CDR3. The chain has TRBV28 and TRBJ2-2; the D gene is possibly TRBD2 (6 bases). Germline V lookup: CDR1 MDHEN, CDR2 SYDVKM. V gave up 9 bases and J gave up 0 bases, with 11 bases separating them. CDR3 size: 14 residues. The CDR3 DNA is TGTGCCAGTCGGGGGAGACCGAACACCGGGGAGCTGTTTTTT. Its translation is CASRGRPNTGELFF.

V usage is TRBV7-2 and J usage is TRBJ1-5, with D perhaps matching TRBD1 (5 bases). The V gene's germline CDR1 is SGHTA and CDR2 FQGNSA. The CDR3 is 15 residues long. With 0 bases removed from V and 3 bases from J, the gap between germline ends came to 9 bases. CDR3 bases: TGTGCCAGCAGCTTAGCACCAGGGAACAATCAGCCCCAGCATTTT. It is translated as CASSLAPGNNQPQHF. Looking up the rest from reference TRBV7-2 and TRBJ1-5 gives the full variable domain: GAGVSQSPSNKVTEKGKDVELRCDPISGHTALYWYRQSLGQGLEFLIYFQGNSAPDKSGLPSDRFSAERTGGSVSTLTIQRTQQEDSAVYLCASSLAPGNNQPQHFGDGTRLSIL.